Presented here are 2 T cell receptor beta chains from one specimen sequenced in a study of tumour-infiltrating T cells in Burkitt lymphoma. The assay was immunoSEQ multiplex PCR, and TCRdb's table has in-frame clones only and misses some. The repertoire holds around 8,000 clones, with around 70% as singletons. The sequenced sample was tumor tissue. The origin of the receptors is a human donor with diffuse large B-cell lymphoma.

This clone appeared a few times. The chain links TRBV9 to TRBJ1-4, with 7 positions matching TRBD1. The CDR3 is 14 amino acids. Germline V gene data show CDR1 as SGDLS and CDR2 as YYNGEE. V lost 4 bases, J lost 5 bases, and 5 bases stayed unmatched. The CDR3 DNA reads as TGTGCCAGCAGCTGGGACAGCGGCAATGAAAAACTGTTTTTT. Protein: CASSWDSGNEKLFF.

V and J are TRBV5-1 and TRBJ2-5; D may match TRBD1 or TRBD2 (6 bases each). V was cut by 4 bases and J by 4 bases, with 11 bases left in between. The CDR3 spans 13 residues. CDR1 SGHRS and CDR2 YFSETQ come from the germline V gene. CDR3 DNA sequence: TGCGCCAGCAGCATCGGAGGGGGAGAGACCCAGTACTTC. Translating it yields CASSIGGGETQYF.